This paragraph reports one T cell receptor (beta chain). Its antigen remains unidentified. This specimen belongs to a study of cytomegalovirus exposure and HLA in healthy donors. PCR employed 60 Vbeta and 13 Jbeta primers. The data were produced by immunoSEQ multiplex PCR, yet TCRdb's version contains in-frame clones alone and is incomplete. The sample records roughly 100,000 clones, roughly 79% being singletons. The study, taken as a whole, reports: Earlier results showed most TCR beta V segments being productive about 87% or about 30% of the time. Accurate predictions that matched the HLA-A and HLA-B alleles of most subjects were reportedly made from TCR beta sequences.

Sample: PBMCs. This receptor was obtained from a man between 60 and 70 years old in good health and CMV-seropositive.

The CDR3 is CASSLGSGILNEQFF. CDR3 bases: TGTGCCAGCAGCTTGGGCAGCGGTATCCTTAATGAGCAGTTCTTC. The chain combines TRBV7-2 with TRBJ2-1, with D tentatively TRBD2 (5 bases). Germline loops: CDR1 SGHTA, CDR2 FQGNSA. V gave up 3 bases and J gave up 7 bases, with 16 bases separating them. The CDR3 is 15 amino acids.